This T cell receptor (beta chain) emerged from a study of CD8+ T cells in alopecia areata. At the level of the study: Twice a day, 5 to 10 mg of oral tofacitinib was administered to treated patients. The study, taken as a whole, reports: Researchers reported that TCR sharing among patients proved less clear than in mice, possibly HLA-linked.

In regard to this clone: Its specificity is unknown.

Both peripheral blood and punch biopsies of lesional scalp skin were obtained from patients who had alopecia areata. Extracted RNA was reverse transcribed into cDNA, the sequencing template. Libraries were prepared by immunoSEQ multiplex PCR; TCRdb keeps only in-frame clonotypes and omits some of them. The table has more than 11,000 clones, 50% to 70% seen once; the top ten hold about 11%. V shed 5 bases and J shed 1 base, with 5 bases lying between them. Germline assignment: CDR1 SEHNR and CDR2 FQNEAQ (reference sequence). The CDR3 length is 13 residues. This TCR was sampled from a human donor with alopecia areata. The J gene is TRBJ2-2, the V gene TRBV7-9; no clear D gene. The source was skin, collected at week 0. The CDR3 here is CASSLKNTGELFF. As DNA, the CDR3 is TGTGCCAGCAGCCTCAAGAACACCGGGGAGCTGTTTTTT.